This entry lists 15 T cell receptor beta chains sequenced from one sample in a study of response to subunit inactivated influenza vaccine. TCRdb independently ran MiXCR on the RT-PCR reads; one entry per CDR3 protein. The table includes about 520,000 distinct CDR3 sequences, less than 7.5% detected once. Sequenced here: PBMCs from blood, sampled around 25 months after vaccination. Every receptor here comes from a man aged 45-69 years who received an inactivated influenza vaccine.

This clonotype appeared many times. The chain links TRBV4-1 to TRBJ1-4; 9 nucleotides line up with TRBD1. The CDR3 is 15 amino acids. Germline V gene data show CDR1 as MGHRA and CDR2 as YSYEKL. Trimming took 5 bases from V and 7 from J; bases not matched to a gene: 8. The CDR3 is CASSKRTGVGEKLFF. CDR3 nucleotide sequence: TGCGCCAGCAGCAAAAGGACAGGGGTGGGTGAAAAACTGTTTTTT.

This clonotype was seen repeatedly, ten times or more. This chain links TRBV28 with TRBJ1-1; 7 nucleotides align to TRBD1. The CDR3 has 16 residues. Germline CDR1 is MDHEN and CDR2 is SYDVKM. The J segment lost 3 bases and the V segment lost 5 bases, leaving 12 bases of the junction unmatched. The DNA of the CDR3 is TGTGCCAGCAGTCCCCAGGGGGGTTTGCACGACACTGAAGCTTTCTTT. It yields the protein CASSPQGGLHDTEAFF.

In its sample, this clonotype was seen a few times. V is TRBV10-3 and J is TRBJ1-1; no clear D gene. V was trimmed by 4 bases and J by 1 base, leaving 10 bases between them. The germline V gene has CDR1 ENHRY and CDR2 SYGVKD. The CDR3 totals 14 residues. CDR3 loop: CAISVNRGNTEAFF. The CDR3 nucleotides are TGTGCCATCAGTGTTAACAGAGGGAACACTGAAGCTTTCTTT.

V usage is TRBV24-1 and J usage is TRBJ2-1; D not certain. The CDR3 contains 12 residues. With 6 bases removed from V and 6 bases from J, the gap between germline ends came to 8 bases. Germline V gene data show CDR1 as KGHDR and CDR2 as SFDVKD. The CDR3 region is CATSPVGNEQFF. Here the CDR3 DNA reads TGTGCCACCAGTCCGGTGGGCAATGAGCAGTTCTTC.

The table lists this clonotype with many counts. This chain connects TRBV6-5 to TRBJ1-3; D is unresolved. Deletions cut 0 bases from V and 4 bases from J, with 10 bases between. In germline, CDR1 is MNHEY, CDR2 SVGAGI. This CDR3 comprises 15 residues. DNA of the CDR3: TGTGCCAGCAGTTACTCGAGGGTGCGGGGAAACACCATATATTTT. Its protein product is CASSYSRVRGNTIYF.

CDR3 amino acids: CASSSGETEAFF. The CDR3, as DNA: TGTGCCAGCAGCTCAGGGGAGACTGAAGCTTTCTTT. The chain links TRBV7-9 to TRBJ1-1, with D perhaps TRBD1 (6 bases). The CDR3 extends over 12 amino acids. Germline values: CDR1 SEHNR, CDR2 FQNEAQ (reference sequence). V lost 4 bases to trimming and J lost 5 bases, with 8 bases between them.

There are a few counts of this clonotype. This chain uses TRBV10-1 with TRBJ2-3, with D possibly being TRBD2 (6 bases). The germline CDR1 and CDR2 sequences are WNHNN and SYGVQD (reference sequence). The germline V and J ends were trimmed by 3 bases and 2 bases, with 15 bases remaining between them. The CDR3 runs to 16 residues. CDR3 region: CASSEGGGGYTDTQYF. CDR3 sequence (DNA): TGCGCCAGCAGTGAAGGTGGGGGAGGATACACAGATACGCAGTATTTT.

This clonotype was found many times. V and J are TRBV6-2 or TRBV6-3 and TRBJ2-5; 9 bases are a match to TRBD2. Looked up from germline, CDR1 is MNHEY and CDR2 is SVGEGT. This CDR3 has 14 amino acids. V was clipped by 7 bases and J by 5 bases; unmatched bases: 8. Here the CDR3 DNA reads TGTGCCAGCATTGGTAGCGGGAGACTGGAGACCCAGTACTTC. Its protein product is CASIGSGRLETQYF.

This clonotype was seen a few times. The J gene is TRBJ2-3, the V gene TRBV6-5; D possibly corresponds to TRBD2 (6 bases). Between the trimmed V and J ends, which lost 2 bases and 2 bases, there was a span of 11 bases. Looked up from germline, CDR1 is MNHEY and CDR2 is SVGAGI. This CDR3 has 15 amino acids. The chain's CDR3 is CASSYQASATDTQYF. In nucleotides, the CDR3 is TGTGCCAGCAGTTACCAGGCTAGCGCCACAGATACGCAGTATTTT.

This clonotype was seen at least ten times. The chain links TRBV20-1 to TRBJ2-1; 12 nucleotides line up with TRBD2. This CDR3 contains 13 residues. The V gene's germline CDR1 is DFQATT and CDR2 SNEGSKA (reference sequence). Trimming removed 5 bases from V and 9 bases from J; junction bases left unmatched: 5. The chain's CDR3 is CSAASGRAGEQFF. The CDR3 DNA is TGCAGTGCTGCTAGCGGGAGGGCCGGTGAGCAGTTCTTC.

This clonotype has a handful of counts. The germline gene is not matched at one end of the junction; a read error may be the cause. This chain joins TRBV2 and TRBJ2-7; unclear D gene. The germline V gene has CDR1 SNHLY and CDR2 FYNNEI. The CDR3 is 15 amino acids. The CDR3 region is CASSGGSQSPYEQYF. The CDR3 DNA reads TGTGCCAGCAGTGGGGGAAGTCAAAGCCCCTACGAACAGTACTTC.

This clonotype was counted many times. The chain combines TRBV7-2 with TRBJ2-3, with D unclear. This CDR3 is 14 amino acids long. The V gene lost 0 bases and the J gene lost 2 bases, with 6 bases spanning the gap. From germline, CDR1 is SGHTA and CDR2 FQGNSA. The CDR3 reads CASSLAGLTDTQYF. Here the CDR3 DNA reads TGTGCCAGCAGCTTAGCAGGGCTCACAGATACGCAGTATTTT. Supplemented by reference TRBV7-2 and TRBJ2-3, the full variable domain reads GAGVSQSPSNKVTEKGKDVELRCDPISGHTALYWYRQSLGQGLEFLIYFQGNSAPDKSGLPSDRFSAERTGGSVSTLTIQRTQQEDSAVYLCASSLAGLTDTQYFGPGTRLTVL.

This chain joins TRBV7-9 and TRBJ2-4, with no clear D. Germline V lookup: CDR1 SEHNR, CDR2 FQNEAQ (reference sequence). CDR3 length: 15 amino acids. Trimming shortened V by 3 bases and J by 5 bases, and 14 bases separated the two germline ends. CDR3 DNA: TGTGCCAGCAGCTTCTCAACCGCTTTACAAAACATTCAGTACTTC. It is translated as CASSFSTALQNIQYF.

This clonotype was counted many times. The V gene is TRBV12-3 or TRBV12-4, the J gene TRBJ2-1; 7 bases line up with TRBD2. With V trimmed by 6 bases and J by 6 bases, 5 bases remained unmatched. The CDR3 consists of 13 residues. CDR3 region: CASSSLASNEQFF. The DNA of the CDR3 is TGTGCCAGCAGCTCACTAGCGAGCAATGAGCAGTTCTTC.

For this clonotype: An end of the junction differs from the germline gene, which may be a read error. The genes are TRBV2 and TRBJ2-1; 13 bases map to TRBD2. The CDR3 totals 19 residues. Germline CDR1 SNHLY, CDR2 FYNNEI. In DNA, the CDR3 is TGTGCCATCAGTCCCCCGGGACTAGCGGGGCTCCCGTCCTACAATGAGCAGTTCTTC. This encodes CAISPPGLAGLPSYNEQFF.